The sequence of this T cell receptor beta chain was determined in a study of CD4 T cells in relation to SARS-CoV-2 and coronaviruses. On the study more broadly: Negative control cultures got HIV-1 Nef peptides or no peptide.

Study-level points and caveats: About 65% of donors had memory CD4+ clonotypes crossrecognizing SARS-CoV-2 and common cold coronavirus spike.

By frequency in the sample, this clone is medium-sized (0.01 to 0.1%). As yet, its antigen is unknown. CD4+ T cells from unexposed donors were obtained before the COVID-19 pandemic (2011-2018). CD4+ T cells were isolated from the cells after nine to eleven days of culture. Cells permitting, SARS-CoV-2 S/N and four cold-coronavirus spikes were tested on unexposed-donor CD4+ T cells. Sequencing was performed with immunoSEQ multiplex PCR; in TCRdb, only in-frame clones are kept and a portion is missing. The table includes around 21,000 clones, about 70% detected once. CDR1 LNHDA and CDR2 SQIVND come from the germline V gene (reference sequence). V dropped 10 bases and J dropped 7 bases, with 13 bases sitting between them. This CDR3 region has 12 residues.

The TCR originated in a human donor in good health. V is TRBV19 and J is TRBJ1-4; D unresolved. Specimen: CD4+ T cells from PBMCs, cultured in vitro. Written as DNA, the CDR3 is TGTGCCACAGGATGGGTTGGTGAAAAACTGTTTTTT. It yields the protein CATGWVGEKLFF.